Listed here are 23 T cell receptor beta chains from one sample, sequenced in a study of CD8+ T cells in alopecia areata. RNA extraction and reverse transcription yielded cDNA as sequencing template. Assay used: immunoSEQ multiplex PCR; TCRdb lists only in-frame clones, some missing. The repertoire consists of 110,000 to 150,000 clones, with roughly 54% occurring once and the leading ten covering 15%. Treatment: oral pan-JAK inhibitor, 5-10 mg twice daily. The source was CD8+ T cells sorted from blood, collected at week 4, from a patient treated with tofacitinib. The receptors shown here come from a human donor with alopecia areata.

The chain joins TRBV18 to TRBJ2-1; no definite D call. Trimming removed 2 bases at V and 5 bases at J, with 10 bases between. The CDR3 runs to 14 residues. Germline CDR1 reads KGHSH; CDR2 reads LQKENI. In DNA, the CDR3 is TGTGCCAGCTCACCAGACAAAGGCGACAATGAGCAGTTCTTC. Residues: CASSPDKGDNEQFF.

This clone turned up a few times. The chain is built from TRBV7-9 and TRBJ1-1; D call uncertain. CDR3 size: 14 residues. Trimming cost V 7 bases and J 0 bases, with 12 bases left between them. The germline gives CDR1 SEHNR, CDR2 FQNEAQ (reference sequence). The CDR3 is CASNPQLMNTEAFF. The DNA of the CDR3 is TGTGCCAGCAACCCTCAGCTCATGAACACTGAAGCTTTCTTT.

In its sample, this clone was seen a few times. V usage is TRBV19 and J usage is TRBJ2-1; the D gene could be TRBD1 or TRBD2 (5 bases each). The CDR3 runs to 17 residues. The germline CDR1 and CDR2 sequences are LNHDA and SQIVND (reference sequence). Trimming left V 1 base short and J 3 bases short, with 16 bases between. The CDR3 protein is CASSIAGRPARYNEQFF. As DNA, the CDR3 is TGTGCCAGTAGTATAGCGGGACGGCCAGCACGCTACAATGAGCAGTTCTTC.

The chain links TRBV7-2 to TRBJ2-1, with D possibly matching TRBD2 (6 bases). Trimming removed 8 bases from V and 7 bases from J, with 21 bases in between. In germline, CDR1 is SGHTA, CDR2 FQGNSA. The CDR3 sequence is 15 residues long. The CDR3 loop reads CASYIEEGPENEQFF. The CDR3 coding sequence is TGTGCCAGCTACATAGAGGAGGGGCCCGAGAATGAGCAGTTCTTC. Variable domain in full (rest from reference TRBV7-2 and TRBJ2-1): GAGVSQSPSNKVTEKGKDVELRCDPISGHTALYWYRQSLGQGLEFLIYFQGNSAPDKSGLPSDRFSAERTGGSVSTLTIQRTQQEDSAVYLCASYIEEGPENEQFFGPGTRLTVL.

The rearrangement uses TRBV30 and TRBJ1-4, with D perhaps matching TRBD1 (6 bases). V lost 1 base, J lost 5 bases, and 17 bases lay in between. Looked up from germline, CDR1 is GTSNPN and CDR2 is SVGIG (reference sequence). The CDR3 extends over 16 amino acids. In nucleotides, the CDR3 is TGTGCCTGGAGTGGGGGGGCGTTCCCGGAGAATGAAAAACTGTTTTTT. Translated: CAWSGGAFPENEKLFF.

This sequence joins TRBV30 and TRBJ2-5; D unclear. Trimming removed 3 bases from V and 5 bases from J, with 13 bases in between. Germline V gene lookup returns CDR1 GTSNPN and CDR2 SVGIG (reference sequence). The CDR3 sequence is 13 residues long. CDR3 amino acids: CAWSPQPWETQYF. The CDR3 region has the DNA TGTGCCTGGAGCCCCCAGCCTTGGGAGACCCAGTACTTC.

This clone was picked up one time. This rearrangement joins TRBV7-8 to TRBJ2-3; the D gene is possibly TRBD1 (5 bases). The CDR3 covers 15 residues. Trimming took 5 bases from V and 1 from J, leaving 13 bases between them. CDR1 is SGHVS and CDR2 is FQNEAQ in the germline V gene. CDR3 protein: CASSPLGRGTDTQYF. CDR3 nucleotides: TGTGCCAGCAGCCCCCTTGGCAGGGGCACAGATACGCAGTATTTT.

The chain is built from TRBV4-2 and TRBJ2-5; 8 bases are shared with TRBD2. Germline V gene lookup returns CDR1 LGHNA and CDR2 YNFKEQ. V lost 9 bases, J lost 4 bases, and 10 bases stayed unmatched. CDR3 length equals 14 residues. CDR3 protein: CASQAFSGVETQYF. In DNA form, the CDR3 reads TGTGCCAGTCAAGCTTTTAGCGGGGTAGAGACCCAGTACTTC.

The chain carries TRBV25-1 and TRBJ1-2; 7 bases match TRBD1. This CDR3 has 13 amino acids. V gave up 1 base and J gave up 8 bases; unmatched junction bases: 4. The germline gives CDR1 MGHDK, CDR2 SYGVNS. CDR3 in amino acids: CASSESRQGGYTF. CDR3 sequence (DNA): TGTGCCAGCAGTGAATCAAGACAGGGAGGCTACACCTTC.

The V and J genes are TRBV4-3 and TRBJ1-5; a weak D match, TRBD1 (5 bases). Per the germline V gene, CDR1 is LGHNA and CDR2 is YSLEER. Trimming removed 2 bases at V and 2 bases at J, with 16 bases between. This CDR3 has 17 residues. CDR3 loop: CASSQSRAGLGNQPQHF. The CDR3 DNA reads as TGCGCCAGCAGCCAAAGCCGAGCAGGGTTGGGCAATCAGCCCCAGCATTTT.

The V call is TRBV6-1, the J call TRBJ2-7, with 10 positions matching TRBD1. CDR1 and CDR2 from the germline V gene are MNHNS and SASEGT. V lost 3 bases to trimming and J lost 12 bases; unmatched junction nucleotides: 14. The CDR3 extends over 15 amino acids. CDR3 in amino acids: CASSDPGQGIPGGYF. Written as DNA, the CDR3 is TGTGCCAGCAGTGACCCGGGACAGGGGATTCCTGGCGGGTACTTC.

The J gene is TRBJ1-5, the V gene TRBV30, with D perhaps matching TRBD1 (5 bases). This CDR3 has 15 residues. Germline lookup yields CDR1 GTSNPN and CDR2 SVGIG (reference sequence). V was clipped by 4 bases and J by 0 bases, with 13 bases between them. CDR3 loop: CAWNDGGVSNQPQHF. The CDR3 nucleotides are TGTGCCTGGAATGATGGGGGAGTTAGCAATCAGCCCCAGCATTTT.

CDR3 coding DNA: TGTGCCAGCGGCACGAGAGGGGGTCGAGGCTACACCTTC. This translates into CASGTRGGRGYTF. This rearrangement joins TRBV6-5 to TRBJ1-2, with D tentatively TRBD1 (6 bases). The V gene's germline CDR1 is MNHEY and CDR2 SVGAGI. The CDR3 extends over 13 amino acids. The V end lost 8 bases, the J end lost 8 bases, and 18 bases lay between the germline ends.

The sample holds one count of this clone. Other DNA sequences from this sample encode an identical CDR3 as well. CDR3 protein: CAWTRGTEAFF. In nucleotides, the CDR3 is TGTGCCTGGACAAGGGGAACTGAAGCTTTCTTT. This sequence joins TRBV30 and TRBJ1-1, with D maybe TRBD1 (5 bases). Germline V gene lookup returns CDR1 GTSNPN and CDR2 SVGIG (reference sequence). The CDR3 contains 11 residues. Trimming removed 4 bases from V and 5 bases from J, with 8 bases in between.

The V gene is TRBV29-1, the J gene TRBJ1-1, with D unclear. The germline V and J ends were trimmed by 0 bases and 4 bases, with 3 bases remaining between them. Germline-derived CDR1 and CDR2 are SQVTM and ANQGSEA. This CDR3 has 11 residues. This chain's CDR3 is CSVEDPTEAFF. CDR3 DNA: TGCAGCGTTGAAGATCCCACTGAAGCTTTCTTT.

The rearrangement links TRBV30 to TRBJ2-1, with a weak D call TRBD1 (5 bases). CDR1 and CDR2 from the germline V gene are GTSNPN and SVGIG (reference sequence). The CDR3 is 12 amino acids. Trimming left V 5 bases short and J 5 bases short, with 10 bases between. Written as DNA, the CDR3 is TGTGCCTGGGGAGACAGCCACAATGAGCAGTTCTTC. Its translation: CAWGDSHNEQFF.

This clone was seen only a few times. This chain connects TRBV27 to TRBJ1-6; 8 bases fit TRBD1. In germline, CDR1 is MNHEY, CDR2 SMNVEV (reference sequence). The CDR3 length is 15 residues. V dropped 0 bases and J dropped 14; count of bases not matched to a gene: 9. This CDR3 reads CASSLSAGGIVALHF. The CDR3 DNA sequence: TGTGCCAGCAGTTTATCCGCAGGGGGCATAGTGGCCCTCCACTTT.

The chain links TRBV5-4 to TRBJ2-5; D is unclear. The CDR3 has 15 amino acids. Trimming removed 2 bases at V and 1 base at J, with 12 bases between. The germline gives CDR1 SGHNT, CDR2 YYREEE (reference sequence). The DNA for the CDR3 is TGTGCCAGCAGCTTAATCTTCGGCAGCCAAGAGACCCAGTACTTC. Protein product: CASSLIFGSQETQYF. The whole variable domain, remainder taken from reference TRBV5-4 and TRBJ2-5, is ETGVTQSPTHLIKTRGQQVTLRCSSQSGHNTVSWYQQALGQGPQFIFQYYREEENGRGNFPPRFSGLQFPNYSSELNVNALELDDSALYLCASSLIFGSQETQYFGPGTRLLVL.

The V and J genes are TRBV15 and TRBJ2-2; D remains ambiguous. The CDR3 spans 14 residues. Trimming left V 4 bases short and J 1 base short, with 7 bases between. Per the germline V gene, CDR1 is LNHNV and CDR2 is YYDKDF (reference sequence). The CDR3 loop reads CATSKTENTGELFF. The CDR3, as DNA: TGTGCCACCAGCAAGACCGAGAACACCGGGGAGCTGTTTTTT.

This clone has a handful of counts. Within the sample, other DNA sequences also encode this same CDR3. The chain joins TRBV6-5 to TRBJ2-7; tentatively, D is TRBD1 (6 bases). The germline V gene has CDR1 MNHEY and CDR2 SVGAGI. Trimming stripped 0 bases from V and 4 bases from J, with 7 bases between. The length of the CDR3 is 13 residues. Here the CDR3 reads CASSYSQGYEQYF. The DNA for the CDR3 is TGTGCCAGCAGTTACTCTCAGGGGTACGAGCAGTACTTC.

This clone was seen only once. CDR3: CASSQGSSPLHF. The CDR3 nucleotides read TGTGCCAGCAGCCAGGGGAGTTCACCCCTCCACTTT. The rearrangement uses TRBV16 and TRBJ1-6; D not resolved. The germline V and J ends were trimmed by 3 bases and 9 bases, with 6 bases remaining between them. There are 12 residues in the CDR3. Germline V CDR1 and CDR2: KGHSY, FQNENV.

Turning to this clone: Other DNA sequences in this specimen translate into the identical CDR3. This chain links TRBV5-6 with TRBJ1-5; 8 nucleotides line up with TRBD1. CDR3 length equals 15 residues. Germline V gives CDR1 SGHDT, CDR2 YYEEEE. J gave up 4 bases and V 1 base, and 4 bases lay outside the gene matches. The CDR3 nucleotides are TGTGCCAGCAGCTTGTCCGGGACAGGAAATCAGCCCCAGCATTTT. Translated, it gives CASSLSGTGNQPQHF.

V is TRBV7-9 and J is TRBJ2-1, with D unresolved. Trimming shortened V by 0 bases and J by 10 bases, and 4 bases separated the two germline ends. The germline gives CDR1 SEHNR, CDR2 FQNEAQ (reference sequence). The CDR3 is made up of 11 amino acids. The CDR3 bases are TGTGCCAGCAGCTTAGCAGACGAGCAGTTCTTC. This encodes CASSLADEQFF.